These 21 T cell receptor beta chains were sequenced from one sample in a study of blood T cell repertoires in COVID-19. Assay used: immunoSEQ multiplex PCR; TCRdb lists only in-frame clones, some missing. The data contain 150,000 to 200,000 clones, approximately 85% of them singletons. Specimen: peripheral blood. All receptors derive from a woman older than 75 with acute or convalescent COVID-19.

The chain recombines TRBV12-5 with TRBJ2-7; a weak D match, TRBD2 (7 bases). Trimming left V 7 bases short and J 2 bases short, with 15 bases between. The germline V gene encodes CDR1 LGHNT and CDR2 FRNRAP. This CDR3 is built from 14 residues. The DNA of the CDR3 is TGTGCTAGTGCCGGGGGGCTAGGAGCCTACGAGCAGTACTTC. Residues: CASAGGLGAYEQYF.

This clone occurred once. This sequence joins TRBV6-5 and TRBJ1-2; D is uncertain. The CDR3 consists of 15 residues. Per the germline V gene, CDR1 is MNHEY and CDR2 is SVGAGI. Trimming took off 7 bases at V and 2 bases at J, with 17 bases between the two ends. DNA for the CDR3: TGTGCCAGCACAACTAGCGGGGTGCCCAACTATGGCTACACCTTC. It translates to CASTTSGVPNYGYTF.

This chain uses TRBV12-5 with TRBJ2-7; 8 positions match TRBD1. The germline CDR1 and CDR2 sequences are LGHNT and FRNRAP. This CDR3 spans 17 amino acids. With 6 bases clipped from V and 0 bases from J, the junction kept 13 bases outside the gene matches. The CDR3 sequence is CASGRRDMDRDSYEQYF. The DNA of the CDR3 is TGTGCTAGTGGCCGGAGGGATATGGACAGGGACTCCTACGAGCAGTACTTC.

The gene calls are TRBV7-9 and TRBJ2-1; TRBD2 matches 12 bases. In germline, CDR1 is SEHNR, CDR2 FQNEAQ (reference sequence). The CDR3 has 15 amino acids. After removal of 1 base from V and 10 bases from J, the junction contained 5 bases not matched to a gene. As DNA, the CDR3 is TGTGCCAGCAGCTTAGTGCGTCTAGCGGGGGGGGAGCAGTTCTTC. Translated, it gives CASSLVRLAGGEQFF.

The chain joins TRBV18 to TRBJ2-7; D gene unclear. Germline loops: CDR1 KGHSH, CDR2 LQKENI. The CDR3 is 15 residues long. Trimming cost V 6 bases and J 6 bases, with 21 bases left between them. Here the CDR3 reads CASSIAPEITGEQYF. CDR3 sequence (DNA): TGTGCCAGCTCTATCGCGCCGGAGATAACGGGCGAGCAGTACTTC.

The gene calls are TRBV4-2 and TRBJ2-2, with TRBD1 matching over 7 bases. V lost 3 bases and J lost 1; bases outside the gene matches: 5. The CDR3 consists of 16 residues. Germline lookup yields CDR1 LGHNA and CDR2 YNFKEQ. CDR3 loop: CASSQADRRNTGELFF. Here the CDR3 DNA reads TGTGCCAGCAGCCAGGCGGACAGGCGGAACACCGGGGAGCTGTTTTTT.

This clone was found once. This rearrangement joins TRBV19 to TRBJ1-3, with 9 bases identical to TRBD1. This CDR3 is built from 17 residues. V dropped 5 bases and J dropped 1; count of bases not matched to a gene: 9. Germline-derived CDR1 and CDR2 are LNHDA and SQIVND (reference sequence). This chain's CDR3 is CASSVGQGSNSGNTIYF. CDR3 nucleotides: TGTGCCAGTAGTGTCGGACAGGGGTCTAATTCTGGAAACACCATATATTTT.

This clone was seen once. V gene TRBV6-1 combines with J gene TRBJ2-1; 8 bases map to TRBD1. CDR1 is MNHNS, CDR2 SASEGT, per germline. This CDR3 has 15 amino acids. The V and J ends lost 3 bases and 5 bases, in that order; junction bases with no gene match: 6. The CDR3 region is CASSDGQGLNNEQFF. The CDR3 DNA reads as TGTGCCAGCAGTGACGGACAGGGATTGAACAATGAGCAGTTCTTC.

The rearrangement joins TRBV11-2 to TRBJ2-7; no reliable D call. Germline CDR1 and CDR2: SGHAT and FQNNGV. The CDR3 runs 13 residues. V was clipped by 5 bases and J by 2 bases, with 10 bases between them. CDR3 amino acids: CASSPLSTYEQYF. The CDR3 nucleotides are TGTGCCAGCAGCCCCTTGAGTACCTACGAGCAGTACTTC.

The chain joins TRBV5-6 to TRBJ1-6; D perhaps matches TRBD1 (5 bases). Trimming stripped 0 bases from V and 7 bases from J, with 14 bases between. Germline V gene lookup returns CDR1 SGHDT and CDR2 YYEEEE. There are 16 residues in the CDR3. This chain's CDR3 is CASSLGTLRGNSPLHF. The CDR3 DNA follows: TGTGCCAGCAGCTTGGGGACCCTCCGGGGGAATTCACCCCTCCACTTT. The complete variable domain, with remaining parts taken from reference TRBV5-6 and TRBJ1-6, reads DAGVTQSPTHLIKTRGQQVTLRCSPKSGHDTVSWYQQALGQGPQFIFQYYEEEERQRGNFPDRFSGHQFPNYSSELNVNALLLGDSALYLCASSLGTLRGNSPLHFGNGTRLTVT.

The chain links TRBV7-7 to TRBJ2-2, with 9 bases matching TRBD1. This CDR3 has 18 amino acids. Germline V gene sequence: CDR1 SSHAT, CDR2 FNYEAQ (reference sequence). The J segment lost 1 base and the V segment lost 5 bases, leaving 11 bases of the junction unmatched. CDR3 residues: CASSAPGQGGWNTGELFF. CDR3 nucleotide sequence: TGTGCCAGCAGCGCCCCGGGACAGGGAGGGTGGAACACCGGGGAGCTGTTTTTT.

This chain links TRBV5-1 with TRBJ2-5; TRBD2 matches at 14 bases. V gave up 4 bases and J gave up 5 bases; unmatched junction bases: 10. CDR3 length: 17 amino acids. Germline CDR1 reads SGHRS; CDR2 reads YFSETQ. CDR3 in amino acids: CASSPGTSGGPRETQYF. CDR3 DNA: TGCGCCAGCAGCCCCGGGACTAGCGGGGGCCCGAGGGAGACCCAGTACTTC.

This clone was picked up one time. The genes are TRBV3-1 (or the pseudogene TRBV3-2) and TRBJ2-7; 10 positions agree with TRBD2. This CDR3 is built from 14 residues. V shed 4 bases and J 4 bases; nucleotides not matched to a gene: 4. CDR1 is LGHDT and CDR2 is YNNKEL in the germline V gene (reference sequence). CDR3 DNA sequence: TGTGCCAGCAGCCGGACTAGCGGTAATTACGAGCAGTACTTC. Translated: CASSRTSGNYEQYF.

The genes are TRBV14 and TRBJ1-5, with D unclear. The CDR3 sequence is 13 residues long. The germline gives CDR1 SGHDN, CDR2 FVKESK. The V end lost 3 bases, the J end lost 3 bases, and 6 bases lay between the germline ends. This CDR3 reads CASSQNFNQPQHF. In DNA form, the CDR3 reads TGTGCCAGCAGCCAGAACTTCAATCAGCCCCAGCATTTT.

In this sample, this clone turned up a few times. The same CDR3 arises from other DNA sequences in this sample as well. The CDR3 sequence: CASSPGTGGTEAFF. CDR3 DNA: TGTGCCAGCAGCCCGGGGACAGGGGGCACTGAAGCTTTCTTT. The rearrangement uses TRBV7-3 and TRBJ1-1; 11 bases are shared with TRBD1. Germline assignment: CDR1 SGHTA and CDR2 FQGTGA. This CDR3 has 14 residues. V was clipped by 5 bases and J by 4 bases; unmatched bases: 3.

A single count supports this clone. This rearrangement joins TRBV3-1 (or the pseudogene TRBV3-2) to TRBJ1-1; D is possibly TRBD1 (5 bases). Germline V lookup: CDR1 LGHDT, CDR2 YNNKEL (reference sequence). V was clipped by 6 bases and J by 1 base, with 18 bases between them. The CDR3 sequence is 16 residues long. CDR3 coding DNA: TGTGCCAGCAGTCAGGGCAGCCATGGCGCGAACACTGAAGCTTTCTTT. Protein sequence: CASSQGSHGANTEAFF.

This rearrangement joins TRBV10-3 to TRBJ2-5; 8 bases are shared with TRBD2. The CDR3 is 14 residues long. The J segment lost 3 bases and the V segment lost 6 bases, leaving 6 bases of the junction unmatched. The V gene's germline CDR1 is ENHRY and CDR2 SYGVKD. CDR3 sequence: CAIRTGGTEETQYF. The CDR3 coding sequence is TGTGCCATCAGGACGGGGGGGACGGAAGAGACCCAGTACTTC.

This chain links TRBV7-9 with TRBJ1-4, with 10 bases that match TRBD1. The trim removed 4 bases at V and 2 bases at J, leaving 4 bases unmatched. Per germline, CDR1 SEHNR and CDR2 FQNEAQ (reference sequence). This CDR3 region has 16 residues. CDR3 sequence: CASSSWTGGTNEKLFF. Written as DNA, the CDR3 is TGTGCCAGCAGCTCCTGGACAGGGGGTACTAATGAAAAACTGTTTTTT.

The chain has TRBV9 and TRBJ2-1; 14 bases map to TRBD2. The CDR3 is 16 residues long. V shed 2 bases and J 6 bases; nucleotides not matched to a gene: 4. Germline loops: CDR1 SGDLS, CDR2 YYNGEE. CDR3 in DNA: TGTGCCAGCAGCGTGGGACTAGCGGGAGCGGGCAATGAGCAGTTCTTC. Protein: CASSVGLAGAGNEQFF.

This clone was detected only once. The chain uses TRBV7-9 and TRBJ2-1, with D tentatively TRBD1 (5 bases). Germline V lookup: CDR1 SEHNR, CDR2 FQNEAQ (reference sequence). Trimming pared 5 bases from V and 8 bases from J, leaving 13 bases between. The CDR3 contains 13 residues. The CDR3 nucleotides are TGTGCCAGCAGCGTACCCCCAGGGTATGAGCAGTTCTTC. As protein: CASSVPPGYEQFF.

The V call is TRBV12-3 or TRBV12-4, the J call TRBJ1-2, with a weak D call TRBD1 (6 bases). CDR3 length equals 13 residues. V lost 0 bases and J 8 bases, leaving 10 bases between the germline ends. CDR3 amino acids: CASSLAGHRGYTF. DNA of the CDR3: TGTGCCAGCAGTTTAGCGGGACATAGGGGCTACACCTTC.